This T cell receptor beta chain derives from a study of blood T cell repertoires in COVID-19. Study background: Italy, Spain and the United States were the sources of the convalescent and acute COVID-19 samples. In each case, the material was cDNA or gDNA derived from T cells, B-cell-depleted T cells, or PBMCs.

CDR3 size: 14 residues. V was trimmed by 10 bases and J by 1 base, leaving 16 bases between them. Germline V gene data show CDR1 as KGHSH and CDR2 as LQKENI. As processed by the authors: Counts of nucleated cells, estimated from reference gene primer amplification, were obtained. The repertoire was sequenced with immunoSEQ multiplex PCR; TCRdb's copy has only in-frame clones and lacks some. D and trimming were read from the DNA, whereas the V and J calls and clone size are those reported in that table. This sample has some 31,000 clones, with roughly 90% found just once. The TCR sequence derives from a human donor in a cohort sampled during active COVID-19. The chain combines TRBV18 with TRBJ1-1; D gene uncertain. The source material was peripheral blood. The DNA of the CDR3 is TGTGCCACCCTTCGGACTGCCTCGAACACTGAAGCTTTCTTT. Translation gives CATLRTASNTEAFF.